This TCR beta chain appears in the sequencing data of a study of CD8 T cells in Susac syndrome. The RNA, about 0.45 to 1 ug, was put through reverse transcription using random hexamers. An immunoSEQ multiplex PCR amplified TCR beta CDR3 over 54 Vbeta and 13 Jbeta. TCRdb independently ran MiXCR on the immunoSEQ multiplex PCR reads; one entry per CDR3 protein. The sample records 71,000 or so distinct CDR3 sequences, approximately 96% being singletons. The V gene's germline CDR1 is SGHRS and CDR2 YFSETQ. The CDR3 totals 14 residues. Trimming shortened V by 0 bases and J by 3 bases, and 6 bases separated the two germline ends. The sequenced target, TCR beta, came from blood CD8+ and CD4+ T cells. Relapsing-remitting disease, either stable or active, was present in the multiple sclerosis controls, who were treatment-naive patients.

Material for sequencing was CD4+ T cells from PBMCs. The sequence was collected from a human donor with multiple sclerosis. The rearrangement joins TRBV5-1 to TRBJ1-4; D gene unclear. The CDR3 loop reads CASSLEGPNEKLFF. CDR3 coding DNA: TGCGCCAGCAGCTTGGAAGGGCCTAATGAAAAACTGTTTTTT.